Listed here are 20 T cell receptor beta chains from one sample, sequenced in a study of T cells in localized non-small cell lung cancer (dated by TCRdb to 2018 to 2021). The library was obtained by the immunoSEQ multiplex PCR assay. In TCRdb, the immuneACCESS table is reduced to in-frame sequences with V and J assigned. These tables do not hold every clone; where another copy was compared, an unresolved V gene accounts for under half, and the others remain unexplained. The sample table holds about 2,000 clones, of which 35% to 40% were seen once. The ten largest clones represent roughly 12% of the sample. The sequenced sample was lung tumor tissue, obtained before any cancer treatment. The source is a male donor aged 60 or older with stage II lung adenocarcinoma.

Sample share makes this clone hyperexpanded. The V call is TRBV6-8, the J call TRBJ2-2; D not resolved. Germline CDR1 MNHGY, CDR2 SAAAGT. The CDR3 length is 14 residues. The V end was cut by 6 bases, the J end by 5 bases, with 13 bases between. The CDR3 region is CASSFRVWTGELFF. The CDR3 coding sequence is TGTGCCAGCAGCTTCCGAGTATGGACCGGGGAGCTGTTTTTT.

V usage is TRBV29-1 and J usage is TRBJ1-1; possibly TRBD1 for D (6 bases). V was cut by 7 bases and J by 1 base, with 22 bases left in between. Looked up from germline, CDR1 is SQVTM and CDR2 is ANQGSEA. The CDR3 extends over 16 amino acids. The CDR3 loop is CSANRDNRRRNTEAFF. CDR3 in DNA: TGCAGCGCCAACCGGGACAACCGTCGGAGGAACACTGAAGCTTTCTTT. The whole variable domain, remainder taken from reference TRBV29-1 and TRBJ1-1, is SAVISQKPSRDICQRGTSLTIQCQVDSQVTMMFWYRQQPGQSLTLIATANQGSEATYESGFVIDKFPISRPNLTFSTLTVSNMSPEDSSIYLCSANRDNRRRNTEAFFGQGTRLTVV.

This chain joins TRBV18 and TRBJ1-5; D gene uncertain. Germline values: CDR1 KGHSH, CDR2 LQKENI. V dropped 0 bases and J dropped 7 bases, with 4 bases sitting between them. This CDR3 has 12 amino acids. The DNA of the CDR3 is TGTGCCAGCTCACCACCTCAACAGCCCCAGCATTTT. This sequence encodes CASSPPQQPQHF.

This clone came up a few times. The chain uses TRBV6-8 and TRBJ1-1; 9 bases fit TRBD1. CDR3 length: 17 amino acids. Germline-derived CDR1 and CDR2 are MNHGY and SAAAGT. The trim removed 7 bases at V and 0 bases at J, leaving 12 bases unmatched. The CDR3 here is CASKGTGGLGLNTEAFF. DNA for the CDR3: TGTGCCAGCAAGGGAACAGGGGGCTTAGGGTTGAACACTGAAGCTTTCTTT.

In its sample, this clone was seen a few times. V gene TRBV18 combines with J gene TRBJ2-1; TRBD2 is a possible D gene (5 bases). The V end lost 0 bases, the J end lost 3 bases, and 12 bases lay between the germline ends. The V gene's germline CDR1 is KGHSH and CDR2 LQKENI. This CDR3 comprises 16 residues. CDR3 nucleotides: TGTGCCAGCTCACCACCTGGAGGCCGAGTCTACAATGAGCAGTTCTTC. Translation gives CASSPPGGRVYNEQFF.

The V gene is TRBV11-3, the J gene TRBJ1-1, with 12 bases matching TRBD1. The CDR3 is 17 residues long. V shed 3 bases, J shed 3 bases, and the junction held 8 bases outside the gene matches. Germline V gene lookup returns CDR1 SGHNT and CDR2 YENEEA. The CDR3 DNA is TGTGCCAGCAGCTTGGGGGACAGGGGGCGAGTAGACACTGAAGCTTTCTTT. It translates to CASSLGDRGRVDTEAFF.

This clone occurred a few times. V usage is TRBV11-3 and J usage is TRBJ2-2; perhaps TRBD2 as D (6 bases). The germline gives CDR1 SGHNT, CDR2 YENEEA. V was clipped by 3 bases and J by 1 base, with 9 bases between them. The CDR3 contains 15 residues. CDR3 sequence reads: CASSFGGGNTGELFF. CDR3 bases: TGTGCCAGCAGCTTTGGGGGAGGGAACACCGGGGAGCTGTTTTTT. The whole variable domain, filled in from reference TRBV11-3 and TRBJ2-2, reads EAGVVQSPRYKIIEKKQPVAFWCNPISGHNTLYWYLQNLGQGPELLIRYENEEAVDDSQLPKDRFSAERLKGVDSTLKIQPAELGDSAVYLCASSFGGGNTGELFFGEGSRLTVL.

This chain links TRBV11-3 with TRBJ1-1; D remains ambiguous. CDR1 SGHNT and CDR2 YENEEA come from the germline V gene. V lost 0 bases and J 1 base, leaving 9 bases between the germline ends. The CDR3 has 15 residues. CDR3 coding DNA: TGTGCCAGCAGCTTAGATCCAGCCCCGAACACTGAAGCTTTCTTT. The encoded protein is CASSLDPAPNTEAFF.

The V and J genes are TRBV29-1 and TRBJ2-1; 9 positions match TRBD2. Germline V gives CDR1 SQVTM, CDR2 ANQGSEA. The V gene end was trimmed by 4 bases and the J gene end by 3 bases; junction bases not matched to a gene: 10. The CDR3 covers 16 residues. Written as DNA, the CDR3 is TGCAGCGTTGTTAATTCGGGCGGGAGGGTCTACAATGAGCAGTTCTTC. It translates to CSVVNSGGRVYNEQFF.

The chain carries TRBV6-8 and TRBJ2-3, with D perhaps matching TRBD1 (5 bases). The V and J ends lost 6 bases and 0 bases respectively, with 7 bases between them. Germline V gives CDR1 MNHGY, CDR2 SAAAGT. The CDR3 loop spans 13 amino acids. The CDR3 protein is CASRDTSTDTQYF. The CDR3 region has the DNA TGTGCCAGCAGGGACACTAGCACAGATACGCAGTATTTT.

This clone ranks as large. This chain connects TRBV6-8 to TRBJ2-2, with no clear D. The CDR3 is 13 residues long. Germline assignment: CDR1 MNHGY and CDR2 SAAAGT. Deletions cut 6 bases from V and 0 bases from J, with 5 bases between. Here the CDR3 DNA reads TGTGCCAGCAGAGAACCGAACACCGGGGAGCTGTTTTTT. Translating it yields CASREPNTGELFF.

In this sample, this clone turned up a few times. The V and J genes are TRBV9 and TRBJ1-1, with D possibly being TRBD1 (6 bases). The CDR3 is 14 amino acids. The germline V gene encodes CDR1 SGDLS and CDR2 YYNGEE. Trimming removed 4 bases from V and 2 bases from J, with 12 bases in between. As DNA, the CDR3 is TGTGCCAGCAGCACCACGGGACAAAACACTGAAGCTTTCTTT. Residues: CASSTTGQNTEAFF.

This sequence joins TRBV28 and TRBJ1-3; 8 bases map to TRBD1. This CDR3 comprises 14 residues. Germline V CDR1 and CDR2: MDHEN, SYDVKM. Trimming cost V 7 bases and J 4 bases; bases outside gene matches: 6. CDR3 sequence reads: CASNLRDRGNTIYF. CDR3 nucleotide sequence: TGTGCCAGCAACCTCCGGGACAGGGGAAACACCATATATTTT. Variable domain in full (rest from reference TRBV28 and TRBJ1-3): DVKVTQSSRYLVKRTGEKVFLECVQDMDHENMFWYRQDPGLGLRLIYFSYDVKMKEKGDIPEGYSVSREKKERFSLILESASTNQTSMYLCASNLRDRGNTIYFGEGSWLTVV.

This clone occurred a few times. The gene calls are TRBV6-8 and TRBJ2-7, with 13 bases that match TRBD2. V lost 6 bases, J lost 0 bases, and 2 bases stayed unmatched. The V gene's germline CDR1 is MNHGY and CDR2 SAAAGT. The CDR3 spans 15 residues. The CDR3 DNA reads TGTGCCAGCAGGACTAGCGGGAGGACCTCCTACGAGCAGTACTTC. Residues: CASRTSGRTSYEQYF.

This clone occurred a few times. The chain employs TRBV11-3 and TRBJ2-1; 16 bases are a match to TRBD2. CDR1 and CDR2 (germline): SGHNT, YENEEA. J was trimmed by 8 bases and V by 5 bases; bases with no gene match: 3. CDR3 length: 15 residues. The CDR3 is CASSGGTSGRDEQFF. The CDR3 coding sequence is TGTGCCAGCAGCGGCGGGACTAGCGGGAGGGATGAGCAGTTCTTC.

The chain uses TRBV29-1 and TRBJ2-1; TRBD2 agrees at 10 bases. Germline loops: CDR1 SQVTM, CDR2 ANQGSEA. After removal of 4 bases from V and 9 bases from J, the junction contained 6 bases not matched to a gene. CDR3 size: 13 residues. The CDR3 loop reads CSVVGLARGEQFF. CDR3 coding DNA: TGCAGCGTTGTGGGACTAGCGCGGGGTGAGCAGTTCTTC.

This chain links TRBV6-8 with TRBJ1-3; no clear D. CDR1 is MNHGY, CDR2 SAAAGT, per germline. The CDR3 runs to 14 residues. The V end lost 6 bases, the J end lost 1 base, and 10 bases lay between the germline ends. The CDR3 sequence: CASRDSLSGNTIYF. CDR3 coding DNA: TGTGCCAGCAGGGACTCCCTTTCTGGAAACACCATATATTTT.

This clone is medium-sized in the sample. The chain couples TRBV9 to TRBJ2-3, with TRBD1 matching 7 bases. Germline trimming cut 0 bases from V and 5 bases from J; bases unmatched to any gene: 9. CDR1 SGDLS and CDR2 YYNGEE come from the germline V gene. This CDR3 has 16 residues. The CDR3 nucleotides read TGTGCCAGCAGCGTAGAAGAACAGGGGATTGTAGATACGCAGTATTTT. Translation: CASSVEEQGIVDTQYF.

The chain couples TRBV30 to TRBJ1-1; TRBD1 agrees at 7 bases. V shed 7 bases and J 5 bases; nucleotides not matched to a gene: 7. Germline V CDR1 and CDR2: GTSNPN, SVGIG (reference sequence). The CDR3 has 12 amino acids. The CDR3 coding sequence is TGTGCCTACTCACAGGGGCGAACTGAAGCTTTCTTT. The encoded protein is CAYSQGRTEAFF. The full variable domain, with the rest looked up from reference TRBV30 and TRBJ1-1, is SQTIHQWPATLVQPVGSPLSLECTVEGTSNPNLYWYRQAAGRGLQLLFYSVGIGQISSEVPQNLSASRPQDRQFILSSKKLLLSDSGFYLCAYSQGRTEAFFGQGTRLTVV.

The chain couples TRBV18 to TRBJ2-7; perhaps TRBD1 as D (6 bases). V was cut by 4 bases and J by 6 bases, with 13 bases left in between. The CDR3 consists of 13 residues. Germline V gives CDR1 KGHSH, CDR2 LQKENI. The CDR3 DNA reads TGTGCCAGCTCACTAAACAGGGTAAGCGAGCAGTACTTC. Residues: CASSLNRVSEQYF.